This T cell receptor (beta chain) was identified in a study of T cell responses to AZD1222 COVID-19 vaccine. Study-wide background: Second doses at about 4 or about 12 weeks were pooled.

On this clone: Its antigen is undetermined.

Whole-study results and caveats: Among those given AZD1222, only five or six were seropositive at baseline.

Germline V lookup: CDR1 LNHDA, CDR2 SQIVND (reference sequence). V lost 7 bases to trimming and J lost 2 bases, with 17 bases between them. The CDR3 totals 15 residues. Profiling relied on immunoSEQ multiplex PCR, and the TCRdb table lists in-frame clones only, not all of them. Of more than 150,000 clones in the sample, 85% to 90% were seen once. The sequence derives from an adult in good health. The specimen comprised peripheral blood, sampled on day 0 of AZD1222 vaccination. This chain links TRBV19 with TRBJ1-1; no definite D call. The CDR3 here is CASMDIDKPNTEAFF. The CDR3 nucleotides are TGTGCCAGTATGGATATTGACAAACCTAACACTGAAGCTTTCTTT.